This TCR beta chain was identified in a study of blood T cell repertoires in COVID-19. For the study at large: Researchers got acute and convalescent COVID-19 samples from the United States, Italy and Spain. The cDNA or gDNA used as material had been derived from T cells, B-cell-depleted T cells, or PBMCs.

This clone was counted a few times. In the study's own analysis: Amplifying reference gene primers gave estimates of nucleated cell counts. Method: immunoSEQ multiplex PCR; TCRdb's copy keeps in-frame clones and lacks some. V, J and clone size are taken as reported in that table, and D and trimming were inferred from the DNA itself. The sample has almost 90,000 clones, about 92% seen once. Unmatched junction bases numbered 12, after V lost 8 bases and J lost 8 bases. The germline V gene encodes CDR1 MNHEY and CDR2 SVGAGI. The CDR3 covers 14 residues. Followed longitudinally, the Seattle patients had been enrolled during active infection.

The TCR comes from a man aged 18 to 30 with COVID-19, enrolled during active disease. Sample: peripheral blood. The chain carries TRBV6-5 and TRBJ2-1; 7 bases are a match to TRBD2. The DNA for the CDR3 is TGTGCCAGCCTCGACACCGGGAGGCACGATGAGCAGTTCTTC. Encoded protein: CASLDTGRHDEQFF.